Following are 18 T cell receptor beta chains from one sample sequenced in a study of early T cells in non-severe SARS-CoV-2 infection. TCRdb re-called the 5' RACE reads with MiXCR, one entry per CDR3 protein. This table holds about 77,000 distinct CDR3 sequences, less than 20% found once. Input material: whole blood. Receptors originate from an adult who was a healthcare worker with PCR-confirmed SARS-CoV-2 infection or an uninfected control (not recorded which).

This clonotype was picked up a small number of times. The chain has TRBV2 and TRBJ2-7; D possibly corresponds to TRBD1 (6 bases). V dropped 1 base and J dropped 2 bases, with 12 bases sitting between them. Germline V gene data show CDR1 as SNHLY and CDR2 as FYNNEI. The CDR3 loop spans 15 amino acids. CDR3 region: CASSEEGAGAYEQYF. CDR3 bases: TGTGCCAGCAGTGAAGAAGGGGCAGGGGCCTACGAGCAGTACTTC.

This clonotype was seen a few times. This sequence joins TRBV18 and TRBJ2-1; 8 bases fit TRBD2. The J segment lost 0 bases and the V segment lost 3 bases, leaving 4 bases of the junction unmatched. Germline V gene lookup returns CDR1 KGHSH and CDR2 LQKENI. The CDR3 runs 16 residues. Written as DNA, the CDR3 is TGTGCCAGCTCACCGCGGGGGGATAGCTCCTACAATGAGCAGTTCTTC. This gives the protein CASSPRGDSSYNEQFF.

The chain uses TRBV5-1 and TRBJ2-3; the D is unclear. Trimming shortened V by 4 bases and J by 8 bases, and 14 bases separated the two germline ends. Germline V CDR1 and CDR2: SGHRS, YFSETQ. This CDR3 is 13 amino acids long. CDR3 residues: CASSLDGLVTQYF. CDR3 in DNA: TGCGCCAGCAGCCTGGACGGTTTGGTTACGCAGTATTTT. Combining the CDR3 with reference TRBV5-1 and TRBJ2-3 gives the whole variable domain KAGVTQTPRYLIKTRGQQVTLSCSPISGHRSVSWYQQTPGQGLQFLFEYFSETQRNKGNFPGRFSGRQFSNSRSEMNVSTLELGDSALYLCASSLDGLVTQYFGPGTRLTVL.

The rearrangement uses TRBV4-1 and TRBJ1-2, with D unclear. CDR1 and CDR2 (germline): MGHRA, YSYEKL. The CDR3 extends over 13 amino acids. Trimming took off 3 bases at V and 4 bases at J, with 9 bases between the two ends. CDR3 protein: CASSQGLIYGYTF. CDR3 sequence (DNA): TGCGCCAGCAGCCAGGGCCTTATCTATGGCTACACCTTC.

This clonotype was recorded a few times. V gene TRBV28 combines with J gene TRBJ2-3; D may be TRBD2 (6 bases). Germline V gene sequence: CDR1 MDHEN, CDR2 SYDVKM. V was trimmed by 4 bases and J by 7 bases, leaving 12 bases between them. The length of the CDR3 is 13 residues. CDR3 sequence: CASSSIAVYTQYF. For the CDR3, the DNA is TGTGCCAGCAGTTCAATAGCGGTTTATACGCAGTATTTT.

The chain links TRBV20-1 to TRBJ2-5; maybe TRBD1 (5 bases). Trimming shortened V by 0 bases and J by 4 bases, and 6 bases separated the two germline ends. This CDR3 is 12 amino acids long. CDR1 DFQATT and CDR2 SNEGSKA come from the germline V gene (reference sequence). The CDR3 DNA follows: TGCAGTGCTAGAGATCAGGGAGAGACCCAGTACTTC. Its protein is CSARDQGETQYF.

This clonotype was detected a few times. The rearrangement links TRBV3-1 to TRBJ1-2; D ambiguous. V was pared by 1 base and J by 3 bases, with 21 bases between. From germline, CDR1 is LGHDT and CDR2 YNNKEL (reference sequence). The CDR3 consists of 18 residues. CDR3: CASSQVSSWELEDYGYTF. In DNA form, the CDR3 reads TGTGCCAGCAGCCAAGTTTCCTCCTGGGAGTTAGAGGACTATGGCTACACCTTC.

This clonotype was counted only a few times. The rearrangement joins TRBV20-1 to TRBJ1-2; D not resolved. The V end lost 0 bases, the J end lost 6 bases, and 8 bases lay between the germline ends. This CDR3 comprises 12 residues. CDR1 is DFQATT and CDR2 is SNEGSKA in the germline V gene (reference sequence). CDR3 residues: CSARDPEHGYTF. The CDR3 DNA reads TGCAGTGCTAGAGACCCCGAACATGGCTACACCTTC.

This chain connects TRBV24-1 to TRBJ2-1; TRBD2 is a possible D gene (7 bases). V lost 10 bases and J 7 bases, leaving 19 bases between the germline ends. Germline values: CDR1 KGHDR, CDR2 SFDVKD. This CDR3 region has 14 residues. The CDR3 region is CATSRGRGGNEQFF. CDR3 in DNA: TGTGCCACTAGTAGGGGGAGGGGTGGAAATGAGCAGTTCTTC.

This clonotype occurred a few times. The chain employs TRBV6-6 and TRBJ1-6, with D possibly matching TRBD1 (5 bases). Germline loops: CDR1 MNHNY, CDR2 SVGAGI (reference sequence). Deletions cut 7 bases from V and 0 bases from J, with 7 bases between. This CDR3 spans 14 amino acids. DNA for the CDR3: TGTGCCAGCACAGGGAGCTCCTATAATTCACCCCTCCACTTT. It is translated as CASTGSSYNSPLHF.

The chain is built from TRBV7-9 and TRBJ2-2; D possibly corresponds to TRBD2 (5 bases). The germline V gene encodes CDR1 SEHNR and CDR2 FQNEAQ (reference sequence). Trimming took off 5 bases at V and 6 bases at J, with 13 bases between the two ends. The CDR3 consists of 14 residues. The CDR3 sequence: CASSGRTAAGELFF. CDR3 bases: TGTGCCAGCAGCGGGAGAACAGCCGCCGGGGAGCTGTTTTTT.

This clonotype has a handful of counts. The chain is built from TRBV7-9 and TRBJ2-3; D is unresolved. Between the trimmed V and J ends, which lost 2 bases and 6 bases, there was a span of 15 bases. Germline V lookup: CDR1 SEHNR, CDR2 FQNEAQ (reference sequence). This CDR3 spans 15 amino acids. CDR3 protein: CASSLPKIGYDTQYF. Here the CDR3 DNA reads TGTGCCAGCAGCTTACCCAAGATTGGATACGATACGCAGTATTTT.

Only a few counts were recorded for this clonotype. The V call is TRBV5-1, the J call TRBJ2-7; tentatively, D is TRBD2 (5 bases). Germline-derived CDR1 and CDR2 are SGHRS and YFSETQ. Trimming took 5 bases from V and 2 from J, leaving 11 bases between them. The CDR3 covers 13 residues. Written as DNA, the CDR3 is TGCGCCAGCAGGGTCTACGGGACCTACGAGCAGTACTTC. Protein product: CASRVYGTYEQYF.

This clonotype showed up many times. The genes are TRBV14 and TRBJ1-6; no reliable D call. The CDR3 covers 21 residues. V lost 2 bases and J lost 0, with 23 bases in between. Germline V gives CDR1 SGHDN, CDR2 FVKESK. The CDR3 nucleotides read TGTGCCAGCAGCCAACACAGAGTTCTAGGCCGCTCGGGCTCCTATAATTCACCCCTCCACTTT. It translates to CASSQHRVLGRSGSYNSPLHF. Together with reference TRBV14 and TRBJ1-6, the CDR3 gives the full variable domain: EAGVTQFPSHSVIEKGQTVTLRCDPISGHDNLYWYRRVMGKEIKFLLHFVKESKQDESGMPNNRFLAERTGGTYSTLKVQPAELEDSGVYFCASSQHRVLGRSGSYNSPLHFGNGTRLTVT.

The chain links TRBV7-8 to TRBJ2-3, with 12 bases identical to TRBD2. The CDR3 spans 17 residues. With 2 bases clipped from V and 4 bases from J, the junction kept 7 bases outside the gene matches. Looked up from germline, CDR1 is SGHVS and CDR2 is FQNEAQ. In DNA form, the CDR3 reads TGTGCCAGCAGCTTAAGGCTAGCGGGAGGGCCCGCAGATACGCAGTATTTT. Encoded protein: CASSLRLAGGPADTQYF.

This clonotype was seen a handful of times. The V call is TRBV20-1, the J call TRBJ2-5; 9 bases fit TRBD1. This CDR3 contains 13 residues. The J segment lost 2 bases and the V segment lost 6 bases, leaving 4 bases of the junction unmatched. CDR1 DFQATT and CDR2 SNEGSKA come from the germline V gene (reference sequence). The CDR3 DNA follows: TGCAGTGCGGAGGGACAGGGACAAGAGACCCAGTACTTC. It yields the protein CSAEGQGQETQYF.

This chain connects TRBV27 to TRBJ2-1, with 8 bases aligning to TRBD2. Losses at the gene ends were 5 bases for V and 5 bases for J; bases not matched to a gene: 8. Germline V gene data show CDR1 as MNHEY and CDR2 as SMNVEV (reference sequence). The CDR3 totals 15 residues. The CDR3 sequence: CASSPGGRGNNEQFF. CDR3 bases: TGTGCCAGCAGTCCGGGGGGGCGGGGGAACAATGAGCAGTTCTTC.

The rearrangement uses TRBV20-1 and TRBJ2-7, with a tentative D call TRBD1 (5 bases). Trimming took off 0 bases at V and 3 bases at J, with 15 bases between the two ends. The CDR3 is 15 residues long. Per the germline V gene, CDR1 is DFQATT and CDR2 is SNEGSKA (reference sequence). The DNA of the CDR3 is TGCAGTGCTAGAGATTTTCCGACAGCGAACTACGAGCAGTACTTC. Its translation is CSARDFPTANYEQYF.